The rows below give T cell receptor beta chains drawn from one sample of a study of blood T cells in healthy people across ages. TCRdb analysed the 5' RACE reads with MiXCR anew, one entry per CDR3 protein. Of some 800,000 distinct CDR3 sequences in the sample, 40% to 50% were seen once. Sequencing input: blood. The receptors derive from a man aged 60-69 years in good health. Each CDR3 is given with its conserved first and last residue. A D gene is named only where the DNA matches it firmly. Part of the rows lack a size; the others show once, few, many or a class for expanded clones.

J gene,V gene,D gene,clone size,CDR3 protein,CDR3 DNA
TRBJ2-1,TRBV7-2,.,.,CASSLLRGASGNSPYNEQFF,TGTGCCAGCAGCCTCCTCCGGGGGGCTAGCGGCAATTCTCCCTACAATGAGCAGTTCTTC
TRBJ2-6,TRBV7-8,TRBD1,few,CASSPSDRFPSGANVLTF,TGTGCCAGCAGCCCTTCGGACAGGTTCCCATCTGGGGCCAACGTCCTGACTTTC
TRBJ2-1,TRBV20-1,.,.,CSAQPLGEQFF,TGCAGTGCGCAGCCCCTGGGTGAGCAGTTCTTC
TRBJ2-7,TRBV18,.,.,CASSPPGQRPGEQYF,TGTGCCAGCTCACCACCCGGACAGCGTCCTGGCGAGCAGTACTTC
TRBJ1-2,TRBV12-3/TRBV12-4,TRBD1,.,CASRGTGGSYGYTF,TGTGCCAGCAGGGGGACAGGGGGAAGCTATGGCTACACCTTC
TRBJ1-2,TRBV4-3,.,few,CASSQDHLRRKGGYTF,TGCGCCAGCAGCCAAGATCACCTAAGGCGGAAAGGAGGCTACACCTTC
TRBJ1-5,TRBV6-1,.,.,CASNEANPRELPPQHF,TGTGCCAGCAATGAAGCGAACCCCAGGGAGCTGCCGCCCCAGCATTTT
TRBJ2-4,TRBV20-1,.,.,CSARDWSGAKNIQYF,TGCAGTGCTAGAGACTGGTCCGGGGCCAAAAACATTCAGTACTTC
TRBJ2-5,TRBV14,TRBD2,few,CASSRRTSVGETQYF,TGTGCCAGCAGCCGTAGGACTAGTGTCGGGGAGACCCAGTACTTC
TRBJ2-7,TRBV30,.,.,CALERGYEQYF,TGTGCCTTAGAAAGGGGTTACGAGCAGTACTTC
TRBJ1-1,TRBV4-1,.,.,CASSQDRGLGNTEAFF,TGCGCCAGCAGCCAAGATCGTGGTTTGGGGAACACTGAAGCTTTCTTT